Reported below is one TCR beta chain. The data were obtained in a study of blood T cells in healthy people across ages. Germline V gene data show CDR1 as SQVTM and CDR2 as ANQGSEA. V was shortened by 5 bases and J by 1 base, with 12 bases between the two germline ends. The CDR3 runs 14 residues. Alongside a J-beta primer mix, a sample-barcoded 5' primer served in a second PCR lasting about 7 to 11 cycles. TCRdb redid the calling of the 5' RACE reads with MiXCR, one entry per CDR3 protein. The table records about 680,000 distinct CDR3 sequences, about half of them present only once. Sequenced: blood. This TCR was recovered from a woman aged 60-75 years in good health. The chain has TRBV29-1 and TRBJ1-5; D might be TRBD1 (6 bases). DNA of the CDR3: TGCAGCGTTTCCCGGGGGGCAAGCAATCAGCCCCAGCATTTT. Its protein product is CSVSRGASNQPQHF.